These 23 T cell receptor beta chains were sequenced from one sample in a study of blood T cell repertoires in COVID-19. Profiled with immunoSEQ multiplex PCR; TCRdb holds only in-frame clones, not every one. Of some 200,000 clones in the sample, roughly 80% are singletons; the top ten hold 7.8%. Sequencing was carried out using peripheral blood. These receptors all come from a woman older than 75 with COVID-19, enrolled during active disease.

The gene calls are TRBV19 and TRBJ1-1; 7 bases are a match to TRBD1. From germline, CDR1 is LNHDA and CDR2 SQIVND (reference sequence). J lost 11 bases, V lost 6 bases, and 9 bases had no gene match. CDR3 length equals 12 residues. As DNA, the CDR3 is TGTGCCAGTAGCCTACCCACAGGGGTGGCTTTCTTT. This translates into CASSLPTGVAFF.

A few counts support this clone. The V call is TRBV7-9, the J call TRBJ1-1, with a tentative D call TRBD1 (5 bases). V was clipped by 4 bases and J by 1 base, with 10 bases between them. CDR1 SEHNR and CDR2 FQNEAQ come from the germline V gene (reference sequence). This CDR3 has 14 residues. The CDR3, as DNA: TGTGCCAGCAGCTCGCCGACAGAGAACACTGAAGCTTTCTTT. Amino acid sequence: CASSSPTENTEAFF.

The chain has TRBV3-1 (or the pseudogene TRBV3-2) and TRBJ1-2, with 7 bases aligning to TRBD1. The CDR3 sequence is 13 residues long. V lost 7 bases, J lost 4 bases, and 6 bases stayed unmatched. Germline values: CDR1 LGHDT, CDR2 YNNKEL (reference sequence). The CDR3 DNA reads as TGTGCCAGCACCAGACAGGGCCGCTATGGCTACACCTTC. It specifies CASTRQGRYGYTF.

The chain has TRBV19 and TRBJ1-1; TRBD1 is a possible D gene (5 bases). Trimming shortened V by 7 bases and J by 0 bases, and 12 bases separated the two germline ends. The CDR3 has 14 residues. In germline, CDR1 is LNHDA, CDR2 SQIVND (reference sequence). Here the CDR3 reads CASNRAGMNTEAFF. The CDR3 region has the DNA TGTGCCAGTAATAGGGCAGGGATGAACACTGAAGCTTTCTTT.

The rearrangement links TRBV27 to TRBJ2-2; 7 nucleotides match TRBD2. CDR1 is MNHEY, CDR2 SMNVEV, per germline (reference sequence). Trimming removed 3 bases from V and 6 bases from J; junction bases left unmatched: 13. The CDR3 runs 17 residues. The CDR3 nucleotides read TGTGCCAGCAGTTTTGGTCGACTATCGGGACTACCCGGGGAGCTGTTTTTT. Its protein product is CASSFGRLSGLPGELFF.

The chain has TRBV5-1 and TRBJ2-7; 10 nucleotides line up with TRBD2. Germline CDR1 and CDR2: SGHRS and YFSETQ. After removal of 0 bases from V and 5 bases from J, the junction contained 8 bases not matched to a gene. The CDR3 extends over 16 amino acids. CDR3 DNA sequence: TGCGCCAGCAGCTTGGCGCAACTAGCGGGAACGGACGAGCAGTACTTC. Translation: CASSLAQLAGTDEQYF.

This clone came up a few times. This chain uses TRBV2 with TRBJ1-1; the D is unclear. The V gene's germline CDR1 is SNHLY and CDR2 FYNNEI. The CDR3 runs to 14 residues. With 4 bases removed from V and 1 base from J, the gap between germline ends came to 10 bases. This chain's CDR3 is CASSVGVPNTEAFF. CDR3 nucleotide sequence: TGTGCCAGCAGTGTAGGAGTACCGAACACTGAAGCTTTCTTT. Supplemented by reference TRBV2 and TRBJ1-1, the full variable domain reads EPEVTQTPSHQVTQMGQEVILRCVPISNHLYFYWYRQILGQKVEFLVSFYNNEISEKSEIFDDQFSVERPDGSNFTLKIRSTKLEDSAMYFCASSVGVPNTEAFFGQGTRLTVV.

V and J are TRBV7-9 and TRBJ2-5; 8 nucleotides match TRBD2. With V trimmed by 6 bases and J by 5 bases, 8 bases remained unmatched. Per the germline V gene, CDR1 is SEHNR and CDR2 is FQNEAQ (reference sequence). This CDR3 region has 14 residues. For the CDR3, the DNA is TGTGCCAGCAGGGATACGGGAGGGTGGGAGACCCAGTACTTC. Translated, it gives CASRDTGGWETQYF.

This clone is deemed medium-sized. This sequence joins TRBV12-3 or TRBV12-4 and TRBJ1-3; tentative D call: TRBD1 (6 bases). V lost 7 bases, J lost 4 bases, and 11 bases lay in between. The CDR3 spans 13 residues. The CDR3 coding sequence is TGTGCCAGCACCCGGACAGACGGAAACACCATATATTTT. Amino acids: CASTRTDGNTIYF.

The chain recombines TRBV19 with TRBJ1-1, with D maybe TRBD1 (5 bases). V was pared by 3 bases and J by 8 bases, with 19 bases between. Germline V gene data show CDR1 as LNHDA and CDR2 as SQIVND (reference sequence). This CDR3 spans 15 amino acids. The CDR3 reads CASSITWGGVGEAFF. CDR3 in DNA: TGTGCCAGTAGTATTACGTGGGGGGGTGTTGGCGAAGCTTTCTTT.

For this clone: Other nucleotide sequences from this sample produce the same CDR3. The V gene is TRBV11-2, the J gene TRBJ2-7; TRBD2 aligns across 8 bases. With 5 bases clipped from V and 2 bases from J, the junction kept 8 bases outside the gene matches. In germline, CDR1 is SGHAT, CDR2 FQNNGV. The CDR3 runs to 15 residues. CDR3 nucleotide sequence: TGTGCCAGCAGCGGGGCGGGGGGCGGTGCCTACGAGCAGTACTTC. This codes for CASSGAGGGAYEQYF.

The chain employs TRBV27 and TRBJ2-5; a possible D gene is TRBD1 (5 bases). Germline values: CDR1 MNHEY, CDR2 SMNVEV (reference sequence). The CDR3 has 13 residues. V lost 2 bases and J lost 4, with 8 bases in between. As DNA, the CDR3 is TGTGCCAGCAGTTTAGTAGGGGCAGAGACCCAGTACTTC. It encodes CASSLVGAETQYF.

This chain uses TRBV19 with TRBJ2-7; TRBD1 aligns across 7 bases. Unmatched junction bases numbered 6, after V lost 4 bases and J lost 3 bases. Germline lookup yields CDR1 LNHDA and CDR2 SQIVND (reference sequence). The CDR3 length is 14 residues. The CDR3 spells CASSKTGRGYEQYF. The CDR3 DNA reads as TGTGCCAGTAGTAAGACAGGGAGAGGCTACGAGCAGTACTTC.

V usage is TRBV19 and J usage is TRBJ2-2; possibly TRBD2 for D (7 bases). The germline V and J ends were trimmed by 11 bases and 7 bases, with 20 bases remaining between them. In germline, CDR1 is LNHDA, CDR2 SQIVND (reference sequence). The CDR3 contains 14 residues. The CDR3 bases are TGTGCCTCCCGTGGGGGGGCTCTGGACGGGGAGCTGTTTTTT. This codes for CASRGGALDGELFF.

This CDR3 reads CASSTRQVNTEAFF. CDR3 sequence (DNA): TGTGCCAGCAGTACTCGACAGGTGAACACTGAAGCTTTCTTT. V is TRBV2 and J is TRBJ1-1; D possibly corresponds to TRBD1 (6 bases). CDR1 is SNHLY, CDR2 FYNNEI, per germline. V gave up 5 bases and J gave up 0 bases, with 10 bases separating them. CDR3 length: 14 amino acids.

The gene calls are TRBV27 and TRBJ1-1; tentatively, D is TRBD1 (6 bases). This CDR3 spans 13 amino acids. Germline V CDR1 and CDR2: MNHEY, SMNVEV (reference sequence). Between the trimmed V and J ends, which lost 7 bases and 10 bases, there was a span of 19 bases. CDR3 sequence: CASTQRGYGIAFF. The CDR3 DNA sequence: TGTGCCAGCACCCAAAGGGGGTATGGGATAGCTTTCTTT.

This clone occurred once. The chain recombines TRBV7-9 with TRBJ2-7; tentatively, D is TRBD2 (6 bases). The CDR3 is 12 residues long. Germline-derived CDR1 and CDR2 are SEHNR and FQNEAQ (reference sequence). V was trimmed by 5 bases and J by 9 bases, leaving 14 bases between them. CDR3: CASSRDLNPQYF. CDR3 in DNA: TGTGCCAGCAGCCGGGACTTAAACCCGCAGTACTTC.

Details on this clone: A junction boundary mismatches the germline segment, possibly from a read error. V and J are TRBV10-3 and TRBJ2-7; 10 positions agree with TRBD2. CDR3 length equals 11 residues. Germline V gives CDR1 ENHRY, CDR2 SYGVKD. The CDR3 protein is CAVAGGDEQYF. In DNA, the CDR3 is TGCGCGGTAGCGGGAGGCGACGAGCAGTACTTC.

The rearrangement joins TRBV24-1 to TRBJ2-7; 7 positions match TRBD1. V trimming: 2 bases; J trimming: 2 bases; junction bases outside the gene matches: 8. This CDR3 region has 16 residues. The V gene's germline CDR1 is KGHDR and CDR2 SFDVKD. The CDR3 region has the DNA TGTGCCACCAGTGATTACACAGGGGTCAAACCCTACGAGCAGTACTTC. Translation gives CATSDYTGVKPYEQYF.

The rearrangement links TRBV7-9 to TRBJ2-7; TRBD2 agrees at 7 bases. CDR3 length: 17 amino acids. CDR1 is SEHNR and CDR2 is FQNEAQ in the germline V gene (reference sequence). J gave up 0 bases and V 1 base, and 9 bases lay outside the gene matches. CDR3 bases: TGTGCCAGCAGCTTAGAAGGGTGGCGGGAGAGCTCCTACGAGCAGTACTTC. It translates to CASSLEGWRESSYEQYF.

The chain carries TRBV15 and TRBJ2-7; TRBD2 aligns across 7 bases. V gave up 3 bases and J gave up 6 bases; unmatched junction bases: 8. The germline gives CDR1 LNHNV, CDR2 YYDKDF (reference sequence). The CDR3 covers 14 residues. The CDR3 here is CATSSREVTREQYF. Written as DNA, the CDR3 is TGTGCCACCAGCAGCCGGGAGGTAACTCGCGAGCAGTACTTC.

The CDR3 nucleotides read TGTGCCAGCAGGCCCCCCGGGAGAGGATACACAGATACGCAGTATTTT. It encodes CASRPPGRGYTDTQYF. The genes are TRBV2 and TRBJ2-3, with D maybe TRBD2 (6 bases). The CDR3 sequence is 16 residues long. Between the trimmed V and J ends, which lost 6 bases and 2 bases, there was a span of 18 bases. Germline assignment: CDR1 SNHLY and CDR2 FYNNEI.

This clone came up a few times. DNA of the CDR3: TGTGCCAGCAGTTTGGGGCAGGGTTCCTACGAGCAGTACTTC. Its protein product is CASSLGQGSYEQYF. This sequence joins TRBV28 and TRBJ2-7; D is possibly TRBD1 (5 bases). The CDR3 sequence is 14 residues long. The V gene lost 3 bases and the J gene lost 1 base, with 10 bases spanning the gap. The germline V gene encodes CDR1 MDHEN and CDR2 SYDVKM. The entire variable domain, with the rest obtained from reference TRBV28 and TRBJ2-7, is as follows: DVKVTQSSRYLVKRTGEKVFLECVQDMDHENMFWYRQDPGLGLRLIYFSYDVKMKEKGDIPEGYSVSREKKERFSLILESASTNQTSMYLCASSLGQGSYEQYFGPGTRLTVT.